This T cell receptor (beta chain) was observed in a study of CXCR3-negative and CXCR3-positive naive CD8 T cells. The CDR3 contains 20 residues. Germline V gene sequence: CDR1 MNHEY, CDR2 SVGEGT. The TRB cDNA libraries were prepared by 5' RACE with UMI labels. Reprocessing the 5' RACE reads, TCRdb reports a single entry for every CDR3 protein and omits DNA. The table lists some 130,000 distinct CDR3 sequences. This receptor was identified in a human donor in good health. Some clones in this sample may be carry-over from other donors' samples. The V and J genes are TRBV6-2 or TRBV6-3 and TRBJ2-1; TCRdb's D gene call, TRBD2, goes unchecked for lack of DNA. The sample consisted of naive CXCR3- CD8+ T cells from blood. Noted subset: CD45RO-CCR7+CD27+CD95- naive CD8+ T cells lacking CXCR3 (TNR3-). CDR3 sequence reads: CASSTPTSGGVGSSYNEQFF.